This is a list of T cell receptor beta chains from one sample in a study of cytomegalovirus exposure and HLA in healthy donors. Repertoires were generated with immunoSEQ multiplex PCR, while TCRdb's copy carries only in-frame clones and drops some. The table shows around 60,000 clones, with roughly 94% occurring only once. Sequencing was done on a sample of PBMCs. The receptors derive from a woman aged 18 to 35 in good health and CMV-seropositive. Both conserved end residues are part of each CDR3. A D gene is named only where the DNA matches it firmly. Clone size appears in some rows only: once, few, many, or a class for an expanded clone.

j_call	d_call	clone_size	v_call	cdr3_aa	cdr3_nt
TRBJ1-1	NA	NA	TRBV2	CASSLRSLDTEAFF	TGTGCCAGCAGTCTACGATCCCTGGACACTGAAGCTTTCTTT
TRBJ2-7	TRBD1	NA	TRBV28	CASSLRDRGKGEQYF	TGTGCCAGCAGTTTACGGGACAGGGGAAAGGGCGAGCAGTACTTC
TRBJ2-3	TRBD2	NA	TRBV10-3	CAISEGLAGSAMQYF	TGTGCCATCAGTGAAGGGCTAGCGGGTTCGGCCATGCAGTATTTT
TRBJ1-4	TRBD1	once	TRBV7-9	CASSDDRGPVHEKLFF	TGTGCCAGCAGCGACGACAGGGGGCCAGTGCATGAAAAACTGTTTTTT
TRBJ2-7	NA	NA	TRBV10-3	CATDGGVGLEQYF	TGTGCCACCGACGGTGGGGTTGGACTCGAGCAGTACTTC
TRBJ1-5	NA	NA	TRBV6-5	CASSPGSNQPQHF	TGTGCCAGCAGTCCCGGGAGCAATCAGCCCCAGCATTTT
TRBJ2-7	TRBD1	once	TRBV7-9	CASSSRDRQYEQYF	TGTGCCAGCAGCTCCCGGGACAGACAGTACGAGCAGTACTTC
TRBJ2-7	NA	NA	TRBV5-1	CASSPDSQSSYEQYF	TGCGCCAGCAGCCCAGACAGCCAAAGCTCCTACGAGCAGTACTTC
TRBJ1-2	TRBD1	NA	TRBV28	CASSGDSLVYGYTF	TGTGCCAGCAGTGGGGACAGTTTGGTGTATGGCTACACCTTC
TRBJ2-3	NA	NA	TRBV25-1	CASSDGAMATDTQYF	TGTGCCAGCAGTGATGGGGCGATGGCTACAGATACGCAGTATTTT
TRBJ2-3	TRBD2	NA	TRBV27	CASSLGTSGPSTDTQYF	TGTGCCAGCAGTTTAGGGACTAGCGGGCCCTCCACAGATACGCAGTATTTT
TRBJ2-3	TRBD2	NA	TRBV18	CASSRRTSGDRTTDTQYF	TGTGCCAGCTCTAGACGCACTAGCGGGGACAGAACCACAGATACGCAGTATTTT
TRBJ2-7	NA	once	TRBV28	CASSLLTNTYEQYF	TGTGCCAGCAGCCTTTTAACAAATACCTACGAGCAGTACTTC
TRBJ2-1	NA	NA	TRBV5-6	CASSLGTSIEQFF	TGTGCCAGCAGCTTAGGAACTAGCATTGAGCAGTTCTTC
TRBJ2-3	TRBD2	NA	TRBV5-1	CASSLGSGTSIDTQYF	TGCGCCAGCAGCTTGGGGTCCGGGACTAGCATAGATACGCAGTATTTT
TRBJ1-2	NA	NA	TRBV9	CASSVGEGGGYGYTF	TGTGCCAGCAGCGTAGGTGAAGGGGGGGGCTATGGCTACACCTTC
TRBJ2-5	TRBD2	NA	TRBV28	CASSRSTSGQETQYF	TGTGCCAGCAGTCGATCGACTAGCGGGCAAGAGACCCAGTACTTC
TRBJ2-3	TRBD2	NA	TRBV28	CASSILSTPLAGSAPSTDTQYF	TGTGCCAGCAGTATTCTAAGTACTCCACTAGCGGGGTCGGCCCCTAGCACAGATACGCAGTATTTT
TRBJ1-1	NA	NA	TRBV6-6	CASSMTALNTEAFF	TGTGCCAGCAGTATGACAGCTTTGAACACTGAAGCTTTCTTT
TRBJ2-5	TRBD1	once	TRBV5-5	CASSSPGQGWETQYF	TGTGCCAGCAGCTCACCGGGACAGGGATGGGAGACCCAGTACTTC
TRBJ1-1	TRBD1	NA	TRBV2	CASRDRWNTEAFF	TGTGCCAGCAGGGACAGGTGGAACACTGAAGCTTTCTTT
TRBJ1-6	TRBD1	NA	TRBV5-8	CASSYWTGDNSPLHF	TGTGCCAGCAGCTACTGGACAGGGGATAATTCACCCCTCCACTTT
TRBJ2-7	NA	NA	TRBV7-2	CASSRQGGYEQYF	TGTGCCAGCAGCCGACAGGGAGGCTACGAGCAGTACTTC
TRBJ1-5	TRBD1	NA	TRBV7-2	CASSLNTGGRQPQHF	TGTGCCAGCAGCTTAAATACAGGGGGCAGGCAGCCCCAGCATTTT
TRBJ1-1	NA	NA	TRBV4-3	CASSQGGPADAFF	TGCGCCAGCAGCCAAGGAGGGCCCGCTGATGCTTTCTTT